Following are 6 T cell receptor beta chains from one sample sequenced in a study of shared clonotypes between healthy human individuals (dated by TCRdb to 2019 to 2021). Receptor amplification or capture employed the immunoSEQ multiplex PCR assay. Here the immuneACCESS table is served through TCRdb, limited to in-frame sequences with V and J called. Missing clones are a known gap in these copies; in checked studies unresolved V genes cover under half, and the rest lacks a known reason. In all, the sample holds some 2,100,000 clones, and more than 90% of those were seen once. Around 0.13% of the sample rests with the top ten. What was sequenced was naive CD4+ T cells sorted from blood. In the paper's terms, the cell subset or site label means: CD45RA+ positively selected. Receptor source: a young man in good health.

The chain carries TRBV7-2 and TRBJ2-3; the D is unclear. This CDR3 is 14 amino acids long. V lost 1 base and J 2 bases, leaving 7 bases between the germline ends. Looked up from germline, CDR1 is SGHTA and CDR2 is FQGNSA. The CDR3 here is CASSLDWLTDTQYF. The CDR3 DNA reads TGTGCCAGCAGCTTAGACTGGCTCACAGATACGCAGTATTTT.

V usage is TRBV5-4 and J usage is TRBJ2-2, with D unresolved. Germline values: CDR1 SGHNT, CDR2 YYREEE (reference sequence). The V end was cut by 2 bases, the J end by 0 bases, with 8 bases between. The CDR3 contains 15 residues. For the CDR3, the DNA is TGTGCCAGCAGCTTAGGTAGTGCGAACACCGGGGAGCTGTTTTTT. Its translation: CASSLGSANTGELFF. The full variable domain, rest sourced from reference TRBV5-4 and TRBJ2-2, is ETGVTQSPTHLIKTRGQQVTLRCSSQSGHNTVSWYQQALGQGPQFIFQYYREEENGRGNFPPRFSGLQFPNYSSELNVNALELDDSALYLCASSLGSANTGELFFGEGSRLTVL.

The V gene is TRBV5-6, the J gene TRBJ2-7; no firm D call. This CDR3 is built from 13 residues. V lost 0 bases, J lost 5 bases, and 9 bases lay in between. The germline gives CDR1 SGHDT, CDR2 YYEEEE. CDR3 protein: CASSLEGPHEQYF. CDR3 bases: TGTGCCAGCAGCTTGGAGGGTCCCCACGAGCAGTACTTC.

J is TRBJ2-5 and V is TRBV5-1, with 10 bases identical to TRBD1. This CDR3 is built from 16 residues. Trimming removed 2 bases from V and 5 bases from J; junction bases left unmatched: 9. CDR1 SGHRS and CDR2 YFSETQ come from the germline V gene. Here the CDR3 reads CASSLYDRGRGETQYF. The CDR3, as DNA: TGCGCCAGCAGCTTATACGACAGGGGGCGCGGGGAGACCCAGTACTTC.

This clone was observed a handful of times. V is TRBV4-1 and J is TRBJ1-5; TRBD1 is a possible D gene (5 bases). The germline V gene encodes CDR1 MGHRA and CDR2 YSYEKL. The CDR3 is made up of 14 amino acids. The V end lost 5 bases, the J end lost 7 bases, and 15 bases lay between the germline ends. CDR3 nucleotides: TGCGCCAGCAGCTTCCGGGACTATCAGCAGCCCCAGCATTTT. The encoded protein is CASSFRDYQQPQHF.

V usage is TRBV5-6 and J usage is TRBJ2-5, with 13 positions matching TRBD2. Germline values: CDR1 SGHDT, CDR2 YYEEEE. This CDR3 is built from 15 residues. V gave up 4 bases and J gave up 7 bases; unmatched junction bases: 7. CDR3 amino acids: CASSAGLAGRGTQYF. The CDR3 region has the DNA TGTGCCAGCAGCGCGGGACTAGCGGGACGCGGGACCCAGTACTTC.